Following are 13 T cell receptor beta chains from one sample sequenced in a study of T cell responses to AZD1222 COVID-19 vaccine. Produced via immunoSEQ multiplex PCR; TCRdb's table is partial and in-frame only. Here the sample spans around 92,000 clones, approximately 90% being singletons. The sequenced sample was peripheral blood, obtained on day 0 of AZD1222 vaccination. These receptor sequences come from an adult in good health.

In its sample, this clone was seen many times. The rearrangement links TRBV6-4 to TRBJ2-3; 11 nucleotides match TRBD1. Losses at the gene ends were 4 bases for V and 4 bases for J; bases not matched to a gene: 1. The CDR3 contains 14 residues. The germline CDR1 and CDR2 sequences are MRHNA and SNTAGT. CDR3 region: CASSGTGGADTQYF. CDR3 in DNA: TGTGCCAGCAGTGGGACAGGGGGCGCAGATACGCAGTATTTT.

The chain is built from TRBV4-1 and TRBJ1-4, with D unresolved. Trimming stripped 4 bases from V and 5 bases from J, with 8 bases between. Germline V gene lookup returns CDR1 MGHRA and CDR2 YSYEKL. This CDR3 comprises 13 residues. The CDR3 reads CASSRIPNEKLFF. CDR3 bases: TGCGCCAGCAGCCGAATCCCAAATGAAAAACTGTTTTTT.

The chain has TRBV19 and TRBJ1-6; 8 bases are shared with TRBD1. Losses at the gene ends were 3 bases for V and 11 bases for J; bases not matched to a gene: 3. The CDR3 has 13 residues. Per the germline V gene, CDR1 is LNHDA and CDR2 is SQIVND (reference sequence). This CDR3 is CASSMTGDPPLHF. CDR3 in DNA: TGTGCCAGTAGTATGACAGGGGATCCACCCCTCCACTTT.

This clone was counted once. The chain is built from TRBV27 and TRBJ1-5; D is possibly TRBD1 (5 bases). Trimming cost V 6 bases and J 7 bases, with 10 bases left between them. The germline V gene has CDR1 MNHEY and CDR2 SMNVEV (reference sequence). This CDR3 spans 12 amino acids. CDR3 sequence (DNA): TGTGCCAGCAGAGGGGAGGGACAGCCCCAGCATTTT. It is translated as CASRGEGQPQHF.

J is TRBJ2-7 and V is TRBV19; weak D call: TRBD1 (6 bases). Trimming cost V 4 bases and J 2 bases, with 15 bases left between them. The CDR3 has 15 amino acids. Germline assignment: CDR1 LNHDA and CDR2 SQIVND (reference sequence). The CDR3: CASSREGVPTYEQYF. In DNA, the CDR3 is TGTGCCAGTAGTAGAGAGGGGGTCCCAACCTACGAGCAGTACTTC.

The chain is built from TRBV11-3 and TRBJ1-1; 7 bases agree with TRBD1. Trimming at V came to 4 bases and at J to 1 base, leaving 3 bases not matched to a gene. Germline lookup yields CDR1 SGHNT and CDR2 YENEEA. The CDR3 covers 14 residues. CDR3 DNA: TGTGCCAGCAGCTCGGGACAGACGAACACTGAAGCTTTCTTT. Its protein is CASSSGQTNTEAFF.

The V gene is TRBV5-1, the J gene TRBJ2-4, with TRBD2 identical over 9 bases. This CDR3 is 16 amino acids long. Germline V CDR1 and CDR2: SGHRS, YFSETQ. V lost 4 bases to trimming and J lost 1 base; unmatched junction nucleotides: 6. As DNA, the CDR3 is TGCGCCAGCAGCCCTGGGACTAGCTGGGCCAAAAACATTCAGTACTTC. Residues: CASSPGTSWAKNIQYF.

The V gene is TRBV10-3, the J gene TRBJ1-2; maybe TRBD1 (6 bases). Germline CDR1 ENHRY, CDR2 SYGVKD. The germline V and J ends were trimmed by 0 bases and 6 bases, with 14 bases remaining between them. The CDR3 is made up of 15 amino acids. CDR3 loop: CAISESNGGRDGYTF. CDR3 coding DNA: TGTGCCATCAGTGAGTCGAACGGGGGGCGAGATGGCTACACCTTC.

The chain carries TRBV5-5 and TRBJ2-1, with TRBD1 matching 8 bases. Per germline, CDR1 SGHKS and CDR2 YYEKEE (reference sequence). The CDR3 is made up of 15 amino acids. Trimming took 6 bases from V and 6 from J; bases not matched to a gene: 11. The CDR3 here is CASNLAGQGGNEQFF. CDR3 nucleotide sequence: TGTGCCAGCAACCTCGCAGGACAGGGTGGCAATGAGCAGTTCTTC.

This chain connects TRBV10-3 to TRBJ1-5; 8 nucleotides line up with TRBD1. The J segment lost 1 base and the V segment lost 6 bases, leaving 8 bases of the junction unmatched. Germline CDR1 is ENHRY and CDR2 is SYGVKD. The CDR3 covers 16 residues. The CDR3 sequence: CAISGDRGSSNQPQHF. CDR3 in DNA: TGTGCCATCAGCGGTGACAGGGGTAGCAGCAATCAGCCCCAGCATTTT.

The chain uses TRBV5-7 and TRBJ1-2; D is undetermined. TRBV5-7 is identified as an open reading frame with a role that is uncertain. V shed 4 bases and J shed 7 bases, with 11 bases lying between them. CDR3 length: 12 residues. This chain's CDR3 is CASSPWSVGYTF. CDR3 bases: TGTGCCAGCAGCCCTTGGTCGGTTGGCTACACCTTC.

The chain has TRBV21-1 and TRBJ1-5; TRBD1 is taken as the D call from the table, unchecked against the DNA. TRBV21-1 is an annotated pseudogene. There are 19 residues in the CDR3. The CDR3 nucleotides are TGTGCCAGCAGCAACAAAGCCCGTCACAGGGTTGTGGGGAATCAGCCCCAGCATTTT. Residues: CASSNKARHRVVGNQPQHF.

CDR3 residues: CASRKPREGSNQPQHF. CDR3 sequence (DNA): TGTGCCAGCAGAAAGCCCAGGGAGGGTAGCAATCAGCCCCAGCATTTT. The V and J genes are TRBV21-1 and TRBJ1-5. TRBV21-1 is labeled a pseudogene. The CDR3 extends over 16 amino acids.